Below are 8 T cell receptor beta chains sequenced from a single sample in a study of cytomegalovirus exposure and HLA in healthy donors. The primer mix had 60 Vbeta and 13 Jbeta primers. The data were produced by immunoSEQ multiplex PCR, yet TCRdb's version contains in-frame clones alone and is incomplete. The sample carries about 40,000 clones, about nine tenths recorded once. Material for sequencing was PBMCs. The receptors shown here come from a woman between 40 and 50 years old in good health and CMV-seropositive.

The genes are TRBV5-4 and TRBJ2-6, with 9 bases fitting TRBD1. The CDR3 runs 19 residues. Germline V gives CDR1 SGHNT, CDR2 YYREEE (reference sequence). V lost 4 bases, J lost 4 bases, and 15 bases stayed unmatched. The CDR3 loop is CASSPGTGRSREGANVLTF. The DNA for the CDR3 is TGTGCCAGCAGCCCCGGGACAGGGAGGAGCCGGGAAGGGGCCAACGTCCTGACTTTC.

The chain carries TRBV15 and TRBJ2-3, with D perhaps matching TRBD2 (5 bases). The CDR3 length is 13 residues. V lost 5 bases to trimming and J lost 5 bases, with 11 bases between them. CDR1 and CDR2 (germline): LNHNV, YYDKDF (reference sequence). CDR3 DNA: TGTGCCACCAGCCTTCGGGGTTTAGATACGCAGTATTTT. It encodes CATSLRGLDTQYF.

The rearrangement links TRBV7-9 to TRBJ2-3; 13 bases agree with TRBD2. From germline, CDR1 is SEHNR and CDR2 FQNEAQ (reference sequence). CDR3 size: 19 residues. Trimming took 5 bases from V and 2 from J; bases not matched to a gene: 13. DNA of the CDR3: TGTGCCAGCAGCCTATGGACTAGCGGGGGCCTTACCTTCACAGATACGCAGTATTTT. It translates to CASSLWTSGGLTFTDTQYF.

The chain has TRBV5-1 and TRBJ2-3, with 8 bases aligning to TRBD2. CDR3 size: 16 residues. The V segment lost 4 bases and the J segment 2 bases; nucleotides outside the gene matches: 9. CDR1 and CDR2 from the germline V gene are SGHRS and YFSETQ. For the CDR3, the DNA is TGCGCCAGCAGCCGCGGGGGCGGGGGGATCACAGATACGCAGTATTTT. It yields the protein CASSRGGGGITDTQYF.

The chain carries TRBV18 and TRBJ2-5; D possibly corresponds to TRBD2 (5 bases). This CDR3 is built from 14 residues. V lost 3 bases to trimming and J lost 3 bases, with 11 bases between them. Germline CDR1 and CDR2: KGHSH and LQKENI. The CDR3 nucleotides read TGTGCCAGCTCACCCGCGGGCGCGGAAGAGACCCAGTACTTC. Its protein product is CASSPAGAEETQYF.

This clone occurred a few times. This chain connects TRBV25-1 to TRBJ1-4; a possible D gene is TRBD1 (6 bases). In germline, CDR1 is MGHDK, CDR2 SYGVNS. CDR3 length equals 14 residues. Trimming took 4 bases from V and 8 from J, leaving 14 bases between them. The CDR3 reads CASSAAGGLEKLFF. The CDR3 DNA is TGTGCCAGCAGTGCCGCGGGGGGGCTCGAAAAACTGTTTTTT. Supplemented by reference TRBV25-1 and TRBJ1-4, the full variable domain reads EADIYQTPRYLVIGTGKKITLECSQTMGHDKMYWYQQDPGMELHLIHYSYGVNSTEKGDLSSESTVSRIRTEHFPLTLESARPSHTSQYLCASSAAGGLEKLFFGSGTQLSVL.

The J gene is TRBJ1-1, the V gene TRBV27, with 7 bases aligning to TRBD1. CDR3 length: 13 amino acids. Germline V gives CDR1 MNHEY, CDR2 SMNVEV (reference sequence). V was clipped by 4 bases and J by 7 bases; unmatched bases: 6. CDR3 region: CASSYQTGFEAFF. The DNA of the CDR3 is TGTGCCAGCAGTTACCAGACAGGGTTTGAAGCTTTCTTT.

The gene calls are TRBV19 and TRBJ1-5; TRBD1 is a possible D gene (6 bases). Germline values: CDR1 LNHDA, CDR2 SQIVND (reference sequence). Trimming cost V 1 base and J 16 bases, with 20 bases left between them. This CDR3 contains 14 residues. CDR3 loop: CASSIVVQGTPEHF. The CDR3 region has the DNA TGTGCCAGTAGTATAGTGGTGCAGGGGACCCCTGAACATTTT.